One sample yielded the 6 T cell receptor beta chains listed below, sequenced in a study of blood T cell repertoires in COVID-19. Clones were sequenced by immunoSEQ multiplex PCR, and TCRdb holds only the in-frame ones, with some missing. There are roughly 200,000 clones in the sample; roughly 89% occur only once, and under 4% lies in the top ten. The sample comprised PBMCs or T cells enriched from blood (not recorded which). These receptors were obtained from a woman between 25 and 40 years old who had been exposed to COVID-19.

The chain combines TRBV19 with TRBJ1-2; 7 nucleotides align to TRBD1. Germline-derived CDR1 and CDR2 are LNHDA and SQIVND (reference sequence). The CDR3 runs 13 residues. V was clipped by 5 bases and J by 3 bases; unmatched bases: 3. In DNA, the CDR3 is TGTGCCAGTAGTCCCGGACAGGACTATGGCTACACCTTC. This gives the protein CASSPGQDYGYTF.

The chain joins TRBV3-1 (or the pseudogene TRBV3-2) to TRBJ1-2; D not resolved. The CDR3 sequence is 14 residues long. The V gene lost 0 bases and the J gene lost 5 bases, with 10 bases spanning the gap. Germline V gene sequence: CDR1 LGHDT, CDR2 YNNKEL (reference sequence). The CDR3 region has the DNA TGTGCCAGCAGCCAAGAAGTGTCGACTTATGGCTACACCTTC. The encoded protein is CASSQEVSTYGYTF.

CDR3: CATCRGLSTEAFF. CDR3 DNA sequence: TGTGCCACCTGCAGGGGGTTGAGCACTGAAGCTTTCTTT. This sequence joins TRBV12-3 or TRBV12-4 and TRBJ1-1; TRBD1 matches at 7 bases. The CDR3 extends over 13 amino acids. V was clipped by 10 bases and J by 4 bases; unmatched bases: 9.

In DNA form, the CDR3 reads TGTGCCAGCACCCCCCGGAGGGATGGCTACACCTTC. It codes for CASTPRRDGYTF. The genes are TRBV12-3 or TRBV12-4 and TRBJ1-2; D not resolved. This CDR3 comprises 12 residues. Trimming pared 7 bases from V and 6 bases from J, leaving 12 bases between.

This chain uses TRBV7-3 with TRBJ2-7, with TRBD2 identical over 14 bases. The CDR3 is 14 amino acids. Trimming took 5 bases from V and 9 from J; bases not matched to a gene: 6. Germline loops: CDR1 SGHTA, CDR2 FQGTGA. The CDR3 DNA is TGTGCCAGCAGCCCCGGGACTAGCGGGGGTCCGCAGTACTTC. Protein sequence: CASSPGTSGGPQYF.

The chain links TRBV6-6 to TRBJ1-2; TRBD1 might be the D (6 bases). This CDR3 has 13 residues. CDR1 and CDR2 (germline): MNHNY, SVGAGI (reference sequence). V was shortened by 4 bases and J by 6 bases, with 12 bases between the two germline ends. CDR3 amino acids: CASSLWDTDGYTF. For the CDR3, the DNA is TGTGCCAGCAGTTTATGGGACACGGATGGCTACACCTTC.